One sample yielded the 27 T cell receptor beta chains listed below, sequenced in a study of blood T cells in healthy people across ages. With a J-beta primer mix and a sample-barcoded 5' primer, a second PCR ran roughly 6 to 11 cycles. MiXCR, run by TCRdb on the 5' RACE reads, gives a single entry per CDR3 protein. In the table there are some 1 million distinct CDR3 sequences, less than 50% of which are singletons. Sequencing used blood. The receptor set was obtained from a woman aged 55-70 years in good health.

The chain joins TRBV6-5 to TRBJ2-7; 8 nucleotides line up with TRBD2. Germline V gene data show CDR1 as MNHEY and CDR2 as SVGAGI. The CDR3 length is 16 residues. V shed 6 bases, J shed 4 bases, and the junction held 14 bases outside the gene matches. The CDR3 is CASRTPGGAGDYEQYF. The DNA of the CDR3 is TGTGCCAGCAGGACGCCGGGGGGGGCCGGGGATTACGAGCAGTACTTC.

J is TRBJ2-7 and V is TRBV9, with a possible D match to TRBD2 (6 bases). CDR1 and CDR2 (germline): SGDLS, YYNGEE. V gave up 0 bases and J gave up 7 bases, with 26 bases separating them. CDR3 length: 18 amino acids. The CDR3 reads CASSVGATSHIIYNEQYF. In DNA, the CDR3 is TGTGCCAGCAGCGTAGGAGCGACTAGTCATATAATCTACAATGAGCAGTACTTC.

This chain connects TRBV7-2 to TRBJ2-5; a possible D gene is TRBD1 (5 bases). Germline V CDR1 and CDR2: SGHTA, FQGNSA. The CDR3 is 13 amino acids. Trimming removed 5 bases at V and 5 bases at J, with 12 bases between. CDR3 loop: CASSVGRVETQYF. In nucleotides, the CDR3 is TGTGCCAGCAGCGTGGGCAGGGTGGAGACCCAGTACTTC. Full variable domain (rest looked up from reference TRBV7-2 and TRBJ2-5): GAGVSQSPSNKVTEKGKDVELRCDPISGHTALYWYRQSLGQGLEFLIYFQGNSAPDKSGLPSDRFSAERTGGSVSTLTIQRTQQEDSAVYLCASSVGRVETQYFGPGTRLLVL.

The sample holds one count of this clonotype. The CDR3 region is CASSETQGALGEQYF. DNA of the CDR3: TGTGCCAGCAGCGAAACGCAGGGGGCGCTTGGTGAGCAGTACTTC. The rearrangement uses TRBV2 and TRBJ2-5; TRBD1 aligns across 8 bases. V shed 6 bases and J 11 bases; nucleotides not matched to a gene: 17. Germline CDR1 SNHLY, CDR2 FYNNEI. CDR3 length equals 15 residues.

The chain joins TRBV20-1 to TRBJ2-1, with 10 bases aligning to TRBD2. The germline gives CDR1 DFQATT, CDR2 SNEGSKA (reference sequence). This CDR3 has 15 amino acids. J lost 10 bases, V lost 0 bases, and 9 bases had no gene match. CDR3 sequence: CSAREPSGSIGEQFF. For the CDR3, the DNA is TGCAGTGCTAGAGAGCCTAGCGGGAGTATTGGAGAGCAGTTCTTC.

V and J are TRBV27 and TRBJ2-5, with 10 bases that match TRBD2. The J call may be in error: the DNA end matches TRBJ2-7 better. This CDR3 is built from 14 residues. Germline V CDR1 and CDR2: MNHEY, SMNVEV (reference sequence). CDR3 protein: CASAHGLAGDEQYF. CDR3 coding DNA: TGTGCTAGCGCCCATGGGCTAGCGGGAGACGAGCAGTACTTC.

The chain joins TRBV30 to TRBJ2-5; perhaps TRBD2 as D (5 bases). The germline gives CDR1 GTSNPN, CDR2 SVGIG (reference sequence). There are 14 residues in the CDR3. With 1 base removed from V and 11 bases from J, the gap between germline ends came to 20 bases. Written as DNA, the CDR3 is TGTGCCTGGAGTGGCGCTAGCAGGTACAATGAGCAGTACTTC. Its translation: CAWSGASRYNEQYF.

The chain links TRBV5-1 to TRBJ2-2, with TRBD1 matching over 7 bases. CDR3 length: 15 residues. The germline V gene has CDR1 SGHRS and CDR2 YFSETQ. The V segment lost 5 bases and the J segment 7 bases; nucleotides outside the gene matches: 11. CDR3 protein: CASRGSTGVYGELFF. CDR3 in DNA: TGCGCCAGCAGGGGCTCCACAGGGGTTTACGGGGAGCTGTTTTTT.

The chain recombines TRBV11-2 with TRBJ1-2; 8 bases line up with TRBD1. V trimming: 5 bases; J trimming: 5 bases; junction bases outside the gene matches: 7. This CDR3 has 14 amino acids. Per the germline V gene, CDR1 is SGHAT and CDR2 is FQNNGV. For the CDR3, the DNA is TGTGCCAGCAGCCCCCAGGGACAGGAGTATGGCTACACCTTC. Translation gives CASSPQGQEYGYTF.

The chain links TRBV20-1 to TRBJ1-4; unclear D gene. CDR1 is DFQATT, CDR2 SNEGSKA, per germline (reference sequence). The V end lost 5 bases, the J end lost 7 bases, and 8 bases lay between the germline ends. This CDR3 comprises 11 residues. The CDR3 DNA reads as TGCAGTGCTCGATCGGGTGAAAAACTGTTTTTT. It codes for CSARSGEKLFF.

This clonotype was recorded a few times. The chain couples TRBV5-1 to TRBJ2-7; tentatively, D is TRBD1 (5 bases). Between the trimmed V and J ends, which lost 2 bases and 5 bases, there was a span of 11 bases. The germline gives CDR1 SGHRS, CDR2 YFSETQ. The CDR3 contains 13 residues. CDR3 coding DNA: TGCGCCAGCAGCTTAATTTCAGGGAACGAGCAGTACTTC. This sequence encodes CASSLISGNEQYF.

This sequence joins TRBV7-6 and TRBJ1-1; D is perhaps TRBD1 (5 bases). The CDR3 is made up of 15 amino acids. Trimming removed 4 bases at V and 6 bases at J, with 18 bases between. Germline V CDR1 and CDR2: SGHVS, FNYEAQ. In nucleotides, the CDR3 is TGTGCCAGCAGCTCGGCAGGGAGGGCTAATGCTGAAGCTTTCTTT. Amino acid sequence: CASSSAGRANAEAFF.

This chain links TRBV5-1 with TRBJ2-2, with D perhaps matching TRBD2 (6 bases). V was pared by 6 bases and J by 5 bases, with 14 bases between. CDR1 and CDR2 from the germline V gene are SGHRS and YFSETQ. CDR3 length equals 14 residues. In DNA form, the CDR3 reads TGCGCCAGCAAGGAGGGAGTGGCGACCGGGGAGCTGTTTTTT. Translating it yields CASKEGVATGELFF. The whole variable domain, filled in from reference TRBV5-1 and TRBJ2-2, reads KAGVTQTPRYLIKTRGQQVTLSCSPISGHRSVSWYQQTPGQGLQFLFEYFSETQRNKGNFPGRFSGRQFSNSRSEMNVSTLELGDSALYLCASKEGVATGELFFGEGSRLTVL.

This clonotype was observed a few times. This clone may be a read error of a much larger clone one base away. The rearrangement links TRBV9 to TRBJ2-7; the match to TRBD1 covers 7 bases. Trimming took 0 bases from V and 3 from J; bases not matched to a gene: 3. The CDR3 length is 14 residues. CDR1 and CDR2 (germline): SGDLS, YYNGEE. The CDR3 sequence is CASSVGDSYYEQYF. DNA for the CDR3: TGTGCCAGCAGCGTAGGGGACAGCTACTACGAGCAGTACTTC.

This clonotype was counted many times. Sequence at one end of the junction differs from germline and may be a read error. The chain employs TRBV5-1 and TRBJ2-3, with a possible D match to TRBD2 (5 bases). This CDR3 contains 15 residues. Germline CDR1 reads SGHRS; CDR2 reads YFSETQ. The CDR3 protein is CASSLDGKSTDTQYF. In nucleotides, the CDR3 is TGTGCCAGCAGCTTGGACGGGAAAAGCACAGATACGCAGTATTTT.

This clonotype occurred a few times. The chain recombines TRBV12-3 or TRBV12-4 with TRBJ2-7; TRBD1 matches 8 bases. This CDR3 has 14 residues. V lost 5 bases, J lost 5 bases, and 8 bases stayed unmatched. The CDR3: CASSPGQAGDEQYF. CDR3 nucleotides: TGTGCCAGCAGTCCGGGACAGGCTGGGGACGAGCAGTACTTC.

This chain joins TRBV30 and TRBJ2-5, with D unclear. The closer fit of TRBJ2-7 to the DNA end suggests the J call may be wrong. The length of the CDR3 is 14 residues. The germline V gene encodes CDR1 GTSNPN and CDR2 SVGIG (reference sequence). The CDR3 region has the DNA TGTGCCTGGAGTGCTGTAGATGGTCCCTACGAGCAGTACTTC. It codes for CAWSAVDGPYEQYF.

The rearrangement links TRBV20-1 to TRBJ1-5, with 8 positions matching TRBD1. CDR3 size: 16 residues. Germline V gives CDR1 DFQATT, CDR2 SNEGSKA (reference sequence). V trimming: 3 bases; J trimming: 2 bases; junction bases outside the gene matches: 9. CDR3 coding DNA: TGCAGTGCTAGTTCCCGGCCAGGGGGCGGCAATCAGCCCCAGCATTTT. Encoded protein: CSASSRPGGGNQPQHF.

With respect to this clonotype: At one boundary the junction diverges from the germline segment, which might be a read error. V is TRBV7-9 and J is TRBJ2-3; no clear D. CDR3 length equals 13 residues. Germline CDR1 and CDR2: SEHNR and FQNEAQ (reference sequence). The CDR3 DNA follows: TGTGCCAGCAGCTACCGATCCACAAATACGCAGTATTTT. Translated, it gives CASSYRSTNTQYF.

The genes are TRBV7-2 and TRBJ2-3; 8 bases align to TRBD2. This CDR3 is built from 13 residues. CDR1 and CDR2 (germline): SGHTA, FQGNSA. The ends lost 3 bases at V and 6 bases at J; junction bases unmatched: 2. DNA for the CDR3: TGTGCCAGCAGCTTTACGGGAGGGGATACGCAGTATTTT. Protein sequence: CASSFTGGDTQYF.

The CDR3 region has the DNA TGCGCCAGCAGCTTGGGGGGCGCGGAACAGCCCCAGCATTTT. This translates into CASSLGGAEQPQHF. This chain joins TRBV5-1 and TRBJ1-5, with D possibly matching TRBD1 (5 bases). The CDR3 length is 14 residues. V shed 0 bases and J shed 7 bases, with 11 bases lying between them. Germline CDR1 is SGHRS and CDR2 is YFSETQ.

The chain combines TRBV6-5 with TRBJ2-7; D is perhaps TRBD2 (6 bases). V lost 2 bases, J lost 0 bases, and 11 bases lay in between. This CDR3 has 15 amino acids. Germline V gene data show CDR1 as MNHEY and CDR2 as SVGAGI. CDR3 sequence reads: CASSYGDGSSYEQYF. CDR3 bases: TGTGCCAGCAGTTACGGGGACGGGAGCTCCTACGAGCAGTACTTC.

The CDR3 protein is CASSPSSGRDYEQYF. The DNA for the CDR3 is TGTGCCAGCAGCCCCTCTAGCGGGAGGGACTACGAGCAGTACTTC. V usage is TRBV7-3 and J usage is TRBJ2-7, with TRBD2 identical over 12 bases. The CDR3 contains 15 residues. Per germline, CDR1 SGHTA and CDR2 FQGTGA. The J segment lost 3 bases and the V segment lost 5 bases, leaving 5 bases of the junction unmatched.

A remark on this clonotype: With a much larger clone just one base away, this may be a read error. The chain has TRBV7-2 and TRBJ2-5; D remains ambiguous. This CDR3 comprises 14 residues. The V gene's germline CDR1 is SGHTA and CDR2 FQGNSA. The CDR3 coding sequence is TGTGCCGGCAGCTTTCGGACCGCCCGGGAGACCCAGTACTTC. Its translation is CAGSFRTARETQYF. Looking up the rest from reference TRBV7-2 and TRBJ2-5 gives the full variable domain: GAGVSQSPSNKVTEKGKDVELRCDPISGHTALYWYRQSLGQGLEFLIYFQGNSAPDKSGLPSDRFSAERTGGSVSTLTIQRTQQEDSAVYLCAGSFRTARETQYFGPGTRLLVL.

This clonotype was observed at least ten times. The chain recombines TRBV20-1 with TRBJ2-5; 9 bases agree with TRBD2. Germline CDR1 is DFQATT and CDR2 is SNEGSKA (reference sequence). J gave up 1 base and V 1 base, and 10 bases lay outside the gene matches. CDR3 length: 17 residues. This CDR3 is CSARAPGTSRSQETQYF. The DNA for the CDR3 is TGCAGTGCTAGAGCTCCCGGGACTAGCAGGTCCCAAGAGACCCAGTACTTC.

The chain is built from TRBV9 and TRBJ2-1, with a weak D call TRBD1 (6 bases). The CDR3 extends over 14 amino acids. Germline CDR1 is SGDLS and CDR2 is YYNGEE. Trimming shortened V by 3 bases and J by 5 bases, and 12 bases separated the two germline ends. CDR3 sequence reads: CASSGEWGHNEQFF. The CDR3 DNA reads as TGTGCCAGCAGCGGGGAGTGGGGGCACAATGAGCAGTTCTTC. The variable domain in full, with the rest retrieved from reference TRBV9 and TRBJ2-1, is DSGVTQTPKHLITATGQRVTLRCSPRSGDLSVYWYQQSLDQGLQFLIQYYNGEERAKGNILERFSAQQFPDLHSELNLSSLELGDSALYFCASSGEWGHNEQFFGPGTRLTVL.

The chain couples TRBV3-1 to TRBJ2-1; 11 nucleotides agree with TRBD2. The end of the DNA is better explained by TRBJ2-7, so the J call may be wrong. CDR3 length: 17 amino acids. Germline V CDR1 and CDR2: LGHDT, YNNKEL (reference sequence). The CDR3 reads CASSQLAGGISYNEQYF. CDR3 nucleotides: TGTGCCAGCAGCCAATTAGCGGGAGGGATTTCCTACAATGAGCAGTACTTC.